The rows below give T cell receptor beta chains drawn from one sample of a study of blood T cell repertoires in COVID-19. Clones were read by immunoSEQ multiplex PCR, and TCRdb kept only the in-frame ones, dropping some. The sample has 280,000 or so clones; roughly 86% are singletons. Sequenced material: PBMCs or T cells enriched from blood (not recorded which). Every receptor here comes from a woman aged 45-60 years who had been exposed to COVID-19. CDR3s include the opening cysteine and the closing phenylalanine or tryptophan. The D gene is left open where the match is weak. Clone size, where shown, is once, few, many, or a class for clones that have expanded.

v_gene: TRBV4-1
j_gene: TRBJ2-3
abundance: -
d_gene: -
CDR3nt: TGCGCCAGCAGCAAAGCTGGCCTGGATACGCAGTATTTT
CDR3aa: CASSKAGLDTQYF

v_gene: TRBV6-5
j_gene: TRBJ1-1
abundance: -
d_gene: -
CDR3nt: TGTGCCAGCAGCCTGGTGTATCGGGACACTGAAGCTTTCTTT
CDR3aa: CASSLVYRDTEAFF

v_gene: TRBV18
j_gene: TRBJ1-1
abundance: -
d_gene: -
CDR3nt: TGTGCCAGCTTCACCAGGATTAAGAACACTGAAGCTTTCTTT
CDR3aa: CASFTRIKNTEAFF

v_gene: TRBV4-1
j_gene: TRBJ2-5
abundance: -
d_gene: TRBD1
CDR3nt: TGCGCCAGCAGCCAAGATCTCAACAGGGGGCGTGAGACCCAGTACTTC
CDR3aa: CASSQDLNRGRETQYF

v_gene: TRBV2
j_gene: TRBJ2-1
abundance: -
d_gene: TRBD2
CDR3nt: TGTGCCAGCAGGCGCCTAGCGGGGGGGCTGAATGAGCAGTTCTTC
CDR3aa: CASRRLAGGLNEQFF

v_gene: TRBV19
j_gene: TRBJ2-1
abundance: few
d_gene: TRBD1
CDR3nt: TGTGCCAGTAGGGGGCTCGACAGGGTGACGGGCAATGAGCAGTTCTTC
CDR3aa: CASRGLDRVTGNEQFF

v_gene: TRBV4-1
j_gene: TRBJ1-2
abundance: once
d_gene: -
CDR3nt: TGCGCCAGCAGCCAAGCCCCCAGGGCCGTTGGGTATGGCTACACCTTC
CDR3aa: CASSQAPRAVGYGYTF

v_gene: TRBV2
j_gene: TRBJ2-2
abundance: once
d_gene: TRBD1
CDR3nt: TGTGCCAGCAGTAGACCCCCCGGGACAGATTTAACCGGGGAGCTGTTTTTT
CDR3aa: CASSRPPGTDLTGELFF

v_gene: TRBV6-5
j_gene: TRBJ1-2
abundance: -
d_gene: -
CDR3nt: TGTGCCAGCAGCCTCCTCTCCCAAACAGGGGGCTACACCTTC
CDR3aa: CASSLLSQTGGYTF

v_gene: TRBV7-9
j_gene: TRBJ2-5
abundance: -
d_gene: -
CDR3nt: TGTGCCAGCACCCACCCCCGGGAGCAGGAGACCCAGTACTTC
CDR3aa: CASTHPREQETQYF

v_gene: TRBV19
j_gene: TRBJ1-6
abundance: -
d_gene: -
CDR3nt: TGTGCCAGTAGTATAGGTAAGGGGTACGGTTCACCCCTCCACTTT
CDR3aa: CASSIGKGYGSPLHF